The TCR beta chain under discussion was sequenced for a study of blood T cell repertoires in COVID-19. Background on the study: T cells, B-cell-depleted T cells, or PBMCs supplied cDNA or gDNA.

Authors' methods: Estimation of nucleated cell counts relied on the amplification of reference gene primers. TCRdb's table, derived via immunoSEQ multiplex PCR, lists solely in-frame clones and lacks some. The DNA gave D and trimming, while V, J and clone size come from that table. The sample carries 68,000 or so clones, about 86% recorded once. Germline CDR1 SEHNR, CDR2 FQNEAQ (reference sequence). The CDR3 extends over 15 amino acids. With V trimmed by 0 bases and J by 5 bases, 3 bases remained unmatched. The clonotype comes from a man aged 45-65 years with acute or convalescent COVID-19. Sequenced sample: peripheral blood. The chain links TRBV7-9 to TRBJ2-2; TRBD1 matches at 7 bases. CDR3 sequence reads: CASSLAGGRTGELFF. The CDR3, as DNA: TGTGCCAGCAGCTTAGCAGGGGGCAGAACCGGGGAGCTGTTTTTT.